The entry below describes one TCR beta chain. Its binding antigen is unknown. No base-level quality is on record; no much larger clone is a single base apart. The sample's treatment or condition, from its label and the paper: 19 received Ad26.COV2.S at low or high dose, single or two shots; roughly 5 received placebo; per-sample allocation not given. Repertoires of vaccine and placebo recipients were sequenced from samples taken on day 63 after the first injection. Cohort 1b enrolled about two dozen adults aged 18-55 years at a single site in Boston, USA, between 29 July and 7 August 2020. As a vaccine, Ad26.COV2.S was a replication-incompetent adenovirus type 26 vector that expressed a prefusion-stabilized SARS-CoV-2 spike protein derived from the original Wuhan strain. The data originate from a study of Ad26.COV2.S vaccination and SARS-CoV-2 variants (dated by TCRdb to the early 2020s). Regarding the complete study: Donors in the vaccine arm were drawn from COV1001, a phase I-IIa trial of Ad26.COV2.S in healthy adults that was multicentre, randomized, double-blind and placebo-controlled. Dosing of Ad26.COV2.S was intramuscular, at either 5x10^10 or 1x10^11 viral particles, delivered as one shot or as two shots spaced 56 days apart. TCRbeta repertoire sequencing was used to assess the specificity and breadth of SARS-CoV-2-reactive T cell receptors after Ad26.COV2.S vaccination. A total of some 30 samples were included in the TCR-sequenced set, comprising some 20 Ad26.COV2.S vaccine recipients, 5 placebo recipients and 8 SARS-CoV-2 convalescent individuals. Participants in the trial were split at random into five groups of five each, receiving low-dose or high-dose Ad26.COV2.S once or twice, or else placebo on both occasions. Investigators remained blinded to trial group allocation during experiments and outcome assessment.

V ends up 5 bases short and J 2 bases short, with an unmatched junction base count of 5. Including the terminal cysteine and phenylalanine, the CDR3 comprises 16 residues. The kept DNA is CDR3 alone, 48 bases in frame from the first base. CDR1 is given as LNHDA and CDR2 as SQIVND, both from the germline V gene (reference sequence). The immunoSEQ Assay was the method used to sequence TCRbeta CDR3 regions. After extraction, genomic DNA underwent amplification by bias-controlled multiplex PCR, followed by high-throughput sequencing. Turning to the authors' computational methods: To quantify the absolute abundance of every unique TCRbeta CDR3 region, sequences were collapsed and filtered. T cell fraction was estimated by normalizing TCRbeta template counts to usable DNA, which was measured by amplifying reference genes present in all nucleated cells. Repertoire TCRs were annotated as SARS-CoV-2-specific when V gene, CDR3 amino acid sequence and J gene were exactly matched to a known reactive TCR set. The reference SARS-CoV-2 TCR set was obtained from MIRA and was filtered for enrichment in COVID-19-positive ImmuneCODE repertoires, whereby public or cross-reactive TCRs were removed. Based on the MIRA antigens, annotated TCRs were further analysed at the level of specific ORF or position within ORF. Depth was the summed frequency of annotated unique rearrangements, while breadth was defined as annotated unique rearrangements over total unique productive rearrangements. TCR breadth was compared between groups using two-sided Wilcoxon rank-sum tests. What TCRdb holds here is the immuneACCESS table cut down to in-frame rearrangements. Part of the clones is not present; checked against another copy, under half of the missing clones reflect an unresolved V gene, and the others are unexplained. Clonal size and the V and J genes are those of that table, whereas D and trimming came from the DNA. Across this sample there are some 460,000 clones, with 70% to 90% seen only once. The biggest ten clones account for 1.7% of the sample.

The investigation overall reported the following: The study lacked the statistical power to compare responses across vaccine doses or regimens. Compared with placebo recipients, Ad26.COV2.S recipients showed higher spike-specific TCR breadth (P = 0.0014). The authors noted that the TCR breadth and depth analyses may have underestimated total T cell responses. Substantial breadth of spike-specific CD8+ and CD4+ T cell responses was reported after vaccination. Vaccine and placebo recipients had similar non-spike TCR breadth, a finding consistent with the vaccine containing only spike.

This receptor was identified in a person between 18 and 60 years old who received the Ad26.COV2.S COVID-19 vaccine or a placebo. The V gene is TRBV19 and the J gene is TRBJ2-6, and 8 junction bases match TRBD1. Source: peripheral blood, taken in a trial of Ad26.COV2.S vaccine versus placebo. The nucleotide sequence reads as follows: TGTGCCAGTAGTCCTGACAGGGGCGCTGGGGCCAACGTCCTGACTTTC. Its translation reads: CASSPDRGAGANVLTF.